Listed here are 21 T cell receptor beta chains from one sample, sequenced in a study of T cell responses to AZD1222 COVID-19 vaccine. This table comes from immunoSEQ multiplex PCR, and its TCRdb copy is limited to in-frame clones, with some not included. Of a few hundred thousand clones listed, about 92% are singletons. The sample here was peripheral blood, taken on day 0 of AZD1222 vaccination. The source of these receptors is an adult in good health.

The V call is TRBV6-5, the J call TRBJ2-2, with TRBD2 as a possible D gene (5 bases). The CDR3 length is 13 residues. In germline, CDR1 is MNHEY, CDR2 SVGAGI. Trimming removed 5 bases at V and 1 base at J, with 5 bases between. CDR3 nucleotide sequence: TGTGCCAGCAGTCGGGAGAACACCGGGGAGCTGTTTTTT. It specifies CASSRENTGELFF.

The chain carries TRBV3-1 (or the pseudogene TRBV3-2) and TRBJ2-7, with D perhaps assigned TRBD1 or TRBD2 (5 bases each). The CDR3 is made up of 12 amino acids. V was cut by 3 bases and J by 12 bases, with 15 bases left in between. In germline, CDR1 is LGHDT, CDR2 YNNKEL (reference sequence). This CDR3 reads CASSQGERVLYF. The CDR3 DNA is TGTGCCAGCAGCCAGGGGGAACGGGTACTGTACTTC.

The V gene is TRBV6-2 or TRBV6-3, the J gene TRBJ2-7; weak D call: TRBD1 (5 bases). CDR3 size: 14 residues. The germline gives CDR1 MNHEY, CDR2 SVGEGT. V was pared by 5 bases and J by 2 bases, with 13 bases between. CDR3 bases: TGTGCCAGCAGTGTCGGGCAGGGTCCCTACGAGCAGTACTTC. Protein: CASSVGQGPYEQYF.

A single count supports this clone. The chain combines TRBV5-4 with TRBJ1-1; the D gene is possibly TRBD1 (5 bases). V was shortened by 0 bases and J by 5 bases, with 20 bases between the two germline ends. The CDR3 covers 17 residues. Germline V gene data show CDR1 as SGHNT and CDR2 as YYREEE (reference sequence). Here the CDR3 DNA reads TGTGCCAGCAGCTTGGCCGGGGCAGGGAGGCGGGGAACTGAAGCTTTCTTT. Translation gives CASSLAGAGRRGTEAFF.

The gene calls are TRBV28 and TRBJ2-7; D may match TRBD1 or TRBD2 (5 bases each). Germline V gene sequence: CDR1 MDHEN, CDR2 SYDVKM. This CDR3 has 14 amino acids. Trimming stripped 6 bases from V and 4 bases from J, with 16 bases between. For the CDR3, the DNA is TGTGCCAGCAGGGAGGCAGGGATTTCTTACGAGCAGTACTTC. Amino acids: CASREAGISYEQYF.

The V gene is TRBV19, the J gene TRBJ1-5; D might be TRBD1 (6 bases). V was pared by 5 bases and J by 12 bases, with 11 bases between. CDR1 and CDR2 from the germline V gene are LNHDA and SQIVND (reference sequence). The CDR3 has 11 amino acids. The CDR3 here is CASSLTGHQHF. In DNA form, the CDR3 reads TGTGCCAGTAGTTTGACAGGCCACCAGCATTTT.

Comments on this clone: The junction and the germline gene differ at one end; a read error may be behind it. This chain joins TRBV28 and TRBJ1-2, with TRBD1 identical over 7 bases. The germline gives CDR1 MDHEN, CDR2 SYDVKM. There are 14 residues in the CDR3. The CDR3 here is CASKETGPKKGYTF. The CDR3 coding sequence is TGTGCCAGCAAAGAGACAGGGCCCAAGAAGGGCTACACCTTT.

The rearrangement joins TRBV19 to TRBJ1-3; D uncertain. The CDR3 runs 14 residues. With 3 bases removed from V and 4 bases from J, the gap between germline ends came to 10 bases. Germline CDR1 reads LNHDA; CDR2 reads SQIVND (reference sequence). CDR3 nucleotide sequence: TGTGCCAGTAGTATGGCCGGGCCGGGAAACACCATATATTTT. This translates into CASSMAGPGNTIYF.

This chain uses TRBV19 with TRBJ1-2, with D unclear. The CDR3 consists of 12 residues. Trimming left V 5 bases short and J 4 bases short, with 8 bases between. CDR1 LNHDA and CDR2 SQIVND come from the germline V gene (reference sequence). The CDR3 spells CASSYLTYGYTF. The CDR3 DNA reads TGTGCCAGTAGTTATCTCACCTATGGCTACACCTTC.

This clone was detected once. The chain combines TRBV28 with TRBJ2-6; D uncertain. This CDR3 is built from 14 residues. Germline lookup yields CDR1 MDHEN and CDR2 SYDVKM. V lost 6 bases and J lost 0, with 6 bases in between. The CDR3 coding sequence is TGTGCCAGCAGGTCGTACTCTGGGGCCAACGTCCTGACTTTC. The encoded protein is CASRSYSGANVLTF.

In the case of this clone: This sample also contains other DNA sequences that code for the same CDR3. The J gene is TRBJ2-7, the V gene TRBV4-1, with TRBD1 matching 7 bases. CDR3 length: 13 amino acids. Germline assignment: CDR1 MGHRA and CDR2 YSYEKL. With V trimmed by 1 base and J by 6 bases, 3 bases remained unmatched. The CDR3 DNA reads TGCGCCAGCAGCCAAGGACAGGGCGGCGAGCAGTACTTC. It translates to CASSQGQGGEQYF.

This sequence joins TRBV5-4 and TRBJ2-2, with 12 bases lining up with TRBD2. V shed 1 base, J shed 13 bases, and the junction held 23 bases outside the gene matches. The length of the CDR3 is 20 residues. Germline CDR1 SGHNT, CDR2 YYREEE (reference sequence). CDR3 sequence reads: CASSLSYRLAGVHGHARLFF. The CDR3 bases are TGTGCCAGCAGCTTGAGTTATCGACTAGCGGGAGTCCACGGCCACGCCAGGCTGTTTTTT.

This clone was picked up one time. The chain links TRBV28 to TRBJ2-7; maybe TRBD2 (5 bases). The ends were cut back, 2 bases at V and 3 bases at J, with 14 bases in the middle. The CDR3 contains 15 residues. Germline V gene lookup returns CDR1 MDHEN and CDR2 SYDVKM. The CDR3 coding sequence is TGTGCCAGCAGTTTAGGTGGGAGTGGTGTCTACGAGCAGTACTTC. Translation gives CASSLGGSGVYEQYF.

The J gene is TRBJ2-5, the V gene TRBV7-3, with TRBD2 identical over 13 bases. CDR1 is SGHTA and CDR2 is FQGTGA in the germline V gene. J lost 3 bases, V lost 5 bases, and 3 bases had no gene match. This CDR3 region has 15 residues. In nucleotides, the CDR3 is TGTGCCAGCAGCCTAGGGACTAGCGGGGAAGAGACCCAGTACTTC. This translates into CASSLGTSGEETQYF.

This clone occurred a few times. The J gene is TRBJ2-7, the V gene TRBV28; tentatively, D is TRBD2 (6 bases). Germline lookup yields CDR1 MDHEN and CDR2 SYDVKM. Trimming left V 6 bases short and J 7 bases short, with 16 bases between. This CDR3 has 13 residues. In DNA, the CDR3 is TGTGCCAGCAGCGGCGAGGAAAGCGGGGAGCAGTACTTC. It encodes CASSGEESGEQYF.

V gene TRBV29-1 combines with J gene TRBJ2-3; TRBD2 matches at 7 bases. V lost 3 bases and J lost 3; bases outside the gene matches: 3. The CDR3 spans 13 residues. Germline CDR1 and CDR2: SQVTM and ANQGSEA. The CDR3 bases are TGCAGCGTTGACAGCGGGGCAACAGATACGCAGTATTTT. It is translated as CSVDSGATDTQYF.

The chain is built from TRBV27 and TRBJ2-7; TRBD2 matches 13 bases. Per the germline V gene, CDR1 is MNHEY and CDR2 is SMNVEV (reference sequence). The CDR3 covers 18 residues. V shed 6 bases, J shed 7 bases, and the junction held 18 bases outside the gene matches. The DNA for the CDR3 is TGTGCCAGCAGCGTGGGACGGCGGACTAGCGGGAGAGCGAGGGAGCAGTACTTC. Translation gives CASSVGRRTSGRAREQYF.

The chain is built from TRBV7-9 and TRBJ1-5; no firm D call. This CDR3 is 15 amino acids long. From germline, CDR1 is SEHNR and CDR2 FQNEAQ (reference sequence). Trimming shortened V by 5 bases and J by 1 base, and 12 bases separated the two germline ends. For the CDR3, the DNA is TGTGCCAGCAGCGACGGGCTTCACAGCAATCAGCCCCAGCATTTT. The encoded protein is CASSDGLHSNQPQHF.

This chain connects TRBV28 to TRBJ2-3; 9 positions match TRBD2. The V gene's germline CDR1 is MDHEN and CDR2 SYDVKM. The length of the CDR3 is 15 residues. Unmatched junction bases numbered 8, after V lost 7 bases and J lost 3 bases. CDR3 in amino acids: CASNAAGGGTDTQYF. The CDR3 DNA reads TGTGCCAGCAACGCAGCGGGAGGTGGGACAGATACGCAGTATTTT.

CDR3 in DNA: TGTGCCAGCAGCTTAAGGGCAGCCTCCGGGGAGCTGTTTTTT. Amino acids: CASSLRAASGELFF. This rearrangement joins TRBV7-3 to TRBJ2-2; no clear D. This CDR3 contains 14 residues. The germline CDR1 and CDR2 sequences are SGHTA and FQGTGA. Trimming stripped 1 base from V and 6 bases from J, with 9 bases between.

The J gene is TRBJ2-2, the V gene TRBV6-4; D ambiguous. Trimming shortened V by 0 bases and J by 3 bases, and 5 bases separated the two germline ends. The germline CDR1 and CDR2 sequences are MRHNA and SNTAGT. This CDR3 comprises 14 residues. CDR3 in amino acids: CASSDSQDTGELFF. CDR3 bases: TGTGCCAGCAGTGACTCCCAAGACACCGGGGAGCTGTTTTTT.